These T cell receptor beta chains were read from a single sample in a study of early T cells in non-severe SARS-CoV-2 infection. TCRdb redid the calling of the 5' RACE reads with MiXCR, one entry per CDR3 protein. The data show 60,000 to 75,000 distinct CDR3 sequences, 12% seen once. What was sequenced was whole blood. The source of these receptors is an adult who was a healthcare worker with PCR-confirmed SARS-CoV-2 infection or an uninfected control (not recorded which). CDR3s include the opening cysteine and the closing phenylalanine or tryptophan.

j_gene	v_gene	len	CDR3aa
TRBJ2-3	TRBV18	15	CASSSGLYTGDTQYF
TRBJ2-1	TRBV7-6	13	CASSRTLANEQFF
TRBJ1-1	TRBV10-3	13	CAISVGENTEAFF
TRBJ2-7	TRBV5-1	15	CASSLDPFFDNEQYF
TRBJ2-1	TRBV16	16	CASSPVGGLSYNEQFF
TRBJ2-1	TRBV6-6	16	CASSYLAGGKLREQFF
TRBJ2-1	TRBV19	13	CASRGTLPGEQFF
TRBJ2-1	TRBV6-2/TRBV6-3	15	CASTEGSLSYNEQFF
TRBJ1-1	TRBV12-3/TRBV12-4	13	CASSLDANTEAFF
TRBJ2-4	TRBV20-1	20	CSARDPREASGAGGKNIQYF
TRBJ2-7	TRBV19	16	CASSISVAGSSYEQYF
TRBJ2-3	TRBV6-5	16	CASSYSSSGVGDTQYF
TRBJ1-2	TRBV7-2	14	CASSSRVDPYGYTF
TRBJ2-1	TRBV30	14	CAWSVRGGRREQFF
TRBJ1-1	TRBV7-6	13	CASSLAVDTEAFF
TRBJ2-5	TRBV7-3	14	CASSLNAGTETQYF
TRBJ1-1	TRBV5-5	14	CASSLEQLNTEAFF
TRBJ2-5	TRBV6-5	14	CASSYSSERARRYF
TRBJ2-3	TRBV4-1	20	CASSQALLQASGGITDTQYF
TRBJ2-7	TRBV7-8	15	CASSWGQGRTYEQYF
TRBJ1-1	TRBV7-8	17	CASSLAHNWDMNTEAFF
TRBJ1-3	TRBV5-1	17	CASSVGTDTPSGNTIYF
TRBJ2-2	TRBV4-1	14	CASSQGLAAGELFF
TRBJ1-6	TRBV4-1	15	CASSQAPQGDSPLHF
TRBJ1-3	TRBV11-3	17	CASSLDGGSHPGNTIYF
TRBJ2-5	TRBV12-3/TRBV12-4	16	CASSQPGLAGLETQYF
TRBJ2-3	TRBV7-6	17	CASSLGLAGIYTDTQYF
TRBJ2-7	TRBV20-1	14	CSASLAGGPYEQYF
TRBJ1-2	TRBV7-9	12	CASSYREGGYTF
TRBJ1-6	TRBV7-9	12	CASSLDTLALHF
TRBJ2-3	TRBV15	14	CATSTGLATDTQYF
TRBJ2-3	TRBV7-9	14	CASEGQDSTDTQYF
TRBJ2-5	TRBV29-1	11	CSITGLETQYF
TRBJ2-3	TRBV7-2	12	CASSPLAGSQYF
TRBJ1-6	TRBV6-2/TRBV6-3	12	CASSYSTSPLHF
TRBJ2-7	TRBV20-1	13	CSAKTGALYEQYF